This T cell receptor beta chain was profiled in a study of blood T cell repertoires in COVID-19. The overall study: The samples span acute and convalescent COVID-19 from the United States, Italy and Spain.

As handled by the study authors: Counts of nucleated cells, estimated from reference gene primer amplification, were obtained. TCRdb's table, derived via immunoSEQ multiplex PCR, lists solely in-frame clones and lacks some. V and J calls and clone size are those listed in that table; D and trimming were worked out from the DNA. The sample records 350,000 to 550,000 clones, roughly nine tenths being singletons. V dropped 6 bases and J dropped 4 bases, with 21 bases sitting between them. The CDR3 covers 16 residues. The V gene's germline CDR1 is ENHRY and CDR2 SYGVKD. The source of this sequence is a woman between 18 and 29 years old with acute COVID-19. The chain is built from TRBV10-3 and TRBJ1-1, with a tentative D call TRBD1 (5 bases). Sample: PBMCs or T cells enriched from blood (not recorded which). CDR3 coding DNA: TGTGCCATCAGCCGGTCGGGAGGGGCGAAACCCACTGAAGCTTTCTTT. Translated, it gives CAISRSGGAKPTEAFF.